Presented here are 27 T cell receptor beta chains from one specimen sequenced in a study of blood T cells in healthy people across ages. Sample-barcoded 5' priming and a J-beta primer mix drove a second PCR of about 6 to 12 cycles. TCRdb itself ran the 5' RACE reads through MiXCR, one entry per CDR3 protein. This table holds over 1.5 million distinct CDR3 sequences, roughly 49% found once. Sequenced material: blood. The receptor set was obtained from a woman between 40 and 55 years old in good health.

This sequence joins TRBV6-5 and TRBJ2-7; no firm D call. V was trimmed by 0 bases and J by 0 bases, leaving 9 bases between them. Per the germline V gene, CDR1 is MNHEY and CDR2 is SVGAGI. The CDR3 has 15 residues. The DNA of the CDR3 is TGTGCCAGCAGTTACTCGTCGGCTAGCTCCTACGAGCAGTACTTC. Translation gives CASSYSSASSYEQYF.

This rearrangement joins TRBV20-1 to TRBJ1-2; D uncertain. This CDR3 spans 14 amino acids. Germline V gene sequence: CDR1 DFQATT, CDR2 SNEGSKA (reference sequence). Trimming stripped 1 base from V and 4 bases from J, with 13 bases between. DNA for the CDR3: TGCAGTGCTAGAGGGGCAGGCTCCCCCTATGGCTACACCTTC. Its translation is CSARGAGSPYGYTF.

The chain links TRBV19 to TRBJ1-2; perhaps TRBD1 as D (5 bases). The germline gives CDR1 LNHDA, CDR2 SQIVND (reference sequence). Trimming shortened V by 4 bases and J by 8 bases, and 17 bases separated the two germline ends. The CDR3 contains 14 residues. Here the CDR3 DNA reads TGTGCCAGTAGTACCGGGGCTTCGTCGGGGGGCTACACCTTC. Translated: CASSTGASSGGYTF.

V usage is TRBV6-1 and J usage is TRBJ1-2; maybe TRBD1 (5 bases). Trimming cost V 6 bases and J 3 bases, with 17 bases left between them. The CDR3 has 15 residues. CDR1 and CDR2 from the germline V gene are MNHNS and SASEGT. CDR3 nucleotides: TGTGCCAGCAGCAATAGGGGAATACTGGACTATGGCTACACCTTC. Its protein is CASSNRGILDYGYTF.

The count of this clonotype is one. At one of its ends the junction is not consistent with the germline gene, which may arise from a read error. The gene calls are TRBV7-9 and TRBJ2-7; D is unresolved. The CDR3 has 14 residues. Germline V gene lookup returns CDR1 SEHNR and CDR2 FQNEAQ (reference sequence). CDR3 DNA sequence: TGTACCAGCAGCTTAGCTGCACCGACCTACGAGCAGTACTTC. It specifies CTSSLAAPTYEQYF.

The rearrangement uses TRBV25-1 and TRBJ1-1, with D unresolved. The CDR3 runs to 12 residues. Trimming cost V 4 bases and J 2 bases, with 5 bases left between them. Germline V gene lookup returns CDR1 MGHDK and CDR2 SYGVNS. In DNA, the CDR3 is TGTGCCAGCAGTGCCGCTAACACTGAAGCTTTCTTT. Translating it yields CASSAANTEAFF.

The chain recombines TRBV4-3 with TRBJ1-5, with no clear D. This CDR3 spans 14 amino acids. V dropped 1 base and J dropped 4 bases, with 8 bases sitting between them. Germline V lookup: CDR1 LGHNA, CDR2 YSLEER. The CDR3 DNA follows: TGCGCCAGCAGCCAAGGGACGACGAATCAGCCCCAGCATTTT. As protein: CASSQGTTNQPQHF.

The gene calls are TRBV12-3 or TRBV12-4 and TRBJ2-5; D uncertain. V shed 3 bases and J shed 3 bases, with 8 bases lying between them. This CDR3 is built from 13 residues. CDR3 amino acids: CASSLTQKETQYF. CDR3 DNA sequence: TGTGCCAGCAGTTTGACACAGAAAGAGACCCAGTACTTC.

A remark on this clonotype: The junction differs from germline at one of its ends, possibly a read error. The rearrangement joins TRBV29-1 to TRBJ2-5; tentative D call: TRBD2 (6 bases). The length of the CDR3 is 14 residues. CDR1 SQVTM and CDR2 ANQGSEA come from the germline V gene. The CDR3 region is CGVEIAARGETQYF. Written as DNA, the CDR3 is TGCGGCGTTGAAATAGCGGCCCGAGGAGAGACCCAGTACTTC.

The CDR3: CASSVGSANYGYTF. In nucleotides, the CDR3 is TGTGCCAGCAGCGTAGGATCGGCGAACTATGGCTACACCTTC. This rearrangement joins TRBV9 to TRBJ1-2; D uncertain. In germline, CDR1 is SGDLS, CDR2 YYNGEE. V lost 0 bases and J 2 bases, leaving 8 bases between the germline ends. The CDR3 length is 14 residues.

The chain links TRBV6-2 or TRBV6-3 to TRBJ2-5; tentatively, D is TRBD1 or TRBD2 (5 bases each). V shed 0 bases and J shed 12 bases, with 20 bases lying between them. The CDR3 covers 15 residues. CDR1 and CDR2 (germline): MNHEY, SVGEGT. The DNA for the CDR3 is TGTGCCAGCAGTTACTCGGGTCGACAGTATACGAGGGAGTACTTC. This gives the protein CASSYSGRQYTREYF.

This clonotype was detected a few times. The chain is built from TRBV28 and TRBJ2-7; the D gene is possibly TRBD2 (5 bases). CDR3 length equals 13 residues. In germline, CDR1 is MDHEN, CDR2 SYDVKM. V was trimmed by 6 bases and J by 3 bases, leaving 12 bases between them. The CDR3 nucleotides are TGTGCCAGCAGGGCGGGCAGTTTCTACGAGCAGTACTTC. Protein product: CASRAGSFYEQYF.

This clonotype has only a few counts. The germline gene is not matched at one end of the junction; a read error may be the cause. CDR3 protein: CASSEFGFQGTQYF. The CDR3 bases are TGTGCCAGCAGTGAATTCGGGTTTCAAGGGACCCAGTACTTC. V usage is TRBV25-1 and J usage is TRBJ2-5; D is undetermined. CDR1 is MGHDK, CDR2 SYGVNS, per germline. The CDR3 covers 14 residues.

J is TRBJ1-2 and V is TRBV29-1, with 7 bases aligning to TRBD1. Germline lookup yields CDR1 SQVTM and CDR2 ANQGSEA. CDR3 length: 14 residues. The V gene end was trimmed by 5 bases and the J gene end by 6 bases; junction bases not matched to a gene: 12. DNA of the CDR3: TGCAGCGTTCCTTCGGTCAGGGGGGGGGATGGCTACACCTTC. It translates to CSVPSVRGGDGYTF. The variable domain in full, with the rest retrieved from reference TRBV29-1 and TRBJ1-2, is SAVISQKPSRDICQRGTSLTIQCQVDSQVTMMFWYRQQPGQSLTLIATANQGSEATYESGFVIDKFPISRPNLTFSTLTVSNMSPEDSSIYLCSVPSVRGGDGYTFGSGTRLTVV.

The chain links TRBV15 to TRBJ1-2, with D tentatively TRBD1 (6 bases). The CDR3 spans 14 residues. Germline V CDR1 and CDR2: LNHNV, YYDKDF (reference sequence). Trimming cost V 3 bases and J 8 bases, with 16 bases left between them. The CDR3 nucleotides are TGTGCCACCAGCAGGGCCCACAGGGTTGACGGCTACACCTTC. Translated: CATSRAHRVDGYTF. The full variable domain, rest sourced from reference TRBV15 and TRBJ1-2, is DAMVIQNPRYQVTQFGKPVTLSCSQTLNHNVMYWYQQKSSQAPKLLFHYYDKDFNNEADTPDNFQSRRPNTSFCFLDIRSPGLGDTAMYLCATSRAHRVDGYTFGSGTRLTVV.

CDR3 region: CASSPSGGGQTQYF. The CDR3 coding sequence is TGCGCCAGCAGCCCATCGGGGGGGGGACAGACCCAGTACTTC. This sequence joins TRBV5-1 and TRBJ2-5, with 8 bases matching TRBD2. J lost 6 bases, V lost 4 bases, and 8 bases had no gene match. Germline V lookup: CDR1 SGHRS, CDR2 YFSETQ. This CDR3 is built from 14 residues.

The chain combines TRBV9 with TRBJ1-4; D not resolved. The CDR3 contains 15 residues. V shed 4 bases and J shed 5 bases, with 15 bases lying between them. From germline, CDR1 is SGDLS and CDR2 YYNGEE. CDR3 DNA sequence: TGTGCCAGCAGCCCTACGGGCGCGCCCAATGAAAAACTGTTTTTT. Translating gives CASSPTGAPNEKLFF.

This clonotype appeared a few times. J is TRBJ2-1 and V is TRBV18; TRBD1 matches 11 bases. The junction had 7 bases not matched to a gene; V was cut back by 6 bases and J by 6 bases. CDR1 and CDR2 (germline): KGHSH, LQKENI. CDR3 size: 15 residues. DNA of the CDR3: TGTGCCAGCTCTCCGGGACAGGGGGACGTCAATGAGCAGTTCTTC. Protein sequence: CASSPGQGDVNEQFF.

There are a few counts of this clonotype. CDR3 nucleotides: TGTGCCAGCCCAGTATCAAAACAGGGGTTGGGGGGTGAGCAGTTCTTC. Amino acids: CASPVSKQGLGGEQFF. The chain recombines TRBV2 with TRBJ2-1, with a possible D match to TRBD1 (7 bases). V was trimmed by 8 bases and J by 9 bases, leaving 26 bases between them. The germline V gene encodes CDR1 SNHLY and CDR2 FYNNEI. CDR3 length: 16 amino acids. Full variable domain (rest looked up from reference TRBV2 and TRBJ2-1): EPEVTQTPSHQVTQMGQEVILRCVPISNHLYFYWYRQILGQKVEFLVSFYNNEISEKSEIFDDQFSVERPDGSNFTLKIRSTKLEDSAMYFCASPVSKQGLGGEQFFGPGTRLTVL.

V and J are TRBV25-1 and TRBJ2-3, with D unclear. The length of the CDR3 is 16 residues. The V end lost 2 bases, the J end lost 2 bases, and 14 bases lay between the germline ends. Germline V lookup: CDR1 MGHDK, CDR2 SYGVNS. CDR3 sequence (DNA): TGTGCCAGCAGTGAAATCGGGCGGTCTAACACAGATACGCAGTATTTT. Translation gives CASSEIGRSNTDTQYF.

The chain has TRBV28 and TRBJ2-1; tentatively, D is TRBD1 (6 bases). The germline V and J ends were trimmed by 5 bases and 10 bases, with 30 bases remaining between them. The CDR3 is made up of 18 amino acids. CDR1 is MDHEN and CDR2 is SYDVKM in the germline V gene. In DNA, the CDR3 is TGTGCCAGCAGTCCCTATTCCGAAACAGGGACGATACTACGGGAGCAGTTCTTC. As protein: CASSPYSETGTILREQFF.

V is TRBV6-2 or TRBV6-3 and J is TRBJ2-7; TRBD2 aligns across 8 bases. Per germline, CDR1 MNHEY and CDR2 SVGEGT. The J segment lost 1 base and the V segment lost 0 bases, leaving 8 bases of the junction unmatched. CDR3 length equals 17 residues. CDR3 amino acids: CASSYSRILAASYEQYF. CDR3 DNA: TGTGCCAGCAGTTACTCTAGGATACTAGCGGCATCCTACGAGCAGTACTTC.

The chain combines TRBV7-2 with TRBJ1-4; a possible D gene is TRBD1 (5 bases). Looked up from germline, CDR1 is SGHTA and CDR2 is FQGNSA. There are 17 residues in the CDR3. V was cut by 2 bases and J by 6 bases, with 19 bases left in between. This CDR3 reads CASSLTSSRAGDEKLFF. CDR3 DNA: TGTGCCAGCAGCTTAACGAGTTCCAGGGCGGGGGATGAAAAACTGTTTTTT.

This clonotype was picked up a small number of times. The rearrangement joins TRBV4-3 to TRBJ1-2; 8 bases line up with TRBD1. This CDR3 has 14 amino acids. Trimming removed 1 base from V and 7 bases from J; junction bases left unmatched: 5. Germline CDR1 is LGHNA and CDR2 is YSLEER. The CDR3 bases are TGCGCCAGCAGCCAAGCCGACAGGGGAGGTGGCTACACCTTC. Its protein is CASSQADRGGGYTF.

This clonotype was counted ten times or more. The chain is built from TRBV7-8 and TRBJ2-3; maybe TRBD2 (6 bases). CDR1 and CDR2 from the germline V gene are SGHVS and FQNEAQ. V lost 5 bases, J lost 2 bases, and 11 bases lay in between. This CDR3 contains 14 residues. The CDR3 loop is CASSQGLPTDTQYF. DNA of the CDR3: TGTGCCAGCAGCCAGGGACTTCCCACAGATACGCAGTATTTT.

The chain links TRBV29-1 to TRBJ2-5, with 11 nucleotides matching TRBD2. This CDR3 has 17 amino acids. The germline CDR1 and CDR2 sequences are SQVTM and ANQGSEA. The CDR3 here is CGAVGSGGASLQETQYF. CDR3 in DNA: TGCGGCGCCGTGGGTAGCGGGGGGGCGAGTCTCCAAGAGACCCAGTACTTC.

This chain joins TRBV20-1 and TRBJ1-5, with D perhaps matching TRBD1 (6 bases). This CDR3 is 15 amino acids long. The V gene lost 5 bases and the J gene lost 4 bases, with 18 bases spanning the gap. Germline V gene data show CDR1 as DFQATT and CDR2 as SNEGSKA (reference sequence). The CDR3 DNA is TGCAGTGCTGGCACAGTCGGGGGCGATAATCAGCCCCAGCATTTT. This gives the protein CSAGTVGGDNQPQHF.